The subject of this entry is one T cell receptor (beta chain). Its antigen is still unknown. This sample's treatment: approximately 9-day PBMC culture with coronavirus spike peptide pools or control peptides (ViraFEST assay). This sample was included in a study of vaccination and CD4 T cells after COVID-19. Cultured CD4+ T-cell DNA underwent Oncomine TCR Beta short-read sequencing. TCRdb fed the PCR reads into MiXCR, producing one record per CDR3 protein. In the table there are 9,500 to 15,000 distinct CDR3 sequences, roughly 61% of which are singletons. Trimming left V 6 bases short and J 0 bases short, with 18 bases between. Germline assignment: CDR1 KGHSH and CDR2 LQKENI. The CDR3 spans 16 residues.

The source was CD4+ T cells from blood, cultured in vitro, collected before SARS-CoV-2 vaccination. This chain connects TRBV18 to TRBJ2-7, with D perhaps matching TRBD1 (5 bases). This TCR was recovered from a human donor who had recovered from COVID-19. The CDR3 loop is CASSQRPQGDSYEQYF. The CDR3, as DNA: TGTGCCAGCTCGCAGAGGCCCCAGGGTGACTCCTACGAGCAGTACTTC.